These 5 T cell receptor beta chains were all obtained from the same sample, sequenced in a study of control samples from healthy donors and cancer patients. Libraries were prepared by immunoSEQ multiplex PCR; TCRdb keeps only in-frame clonotypes and omits some of them. This sample has fewer than 200,000 clones; 90% occur once, and the top ten carry roughly 1.3%. The sample taken for sequencing was blood. The receptors were gathered from a woman aged 45-59 years in good health.

V is TRBV10-3 and J is TRBJ1-1, with D possibly TRBD1 on 6 matching bases. CDR1 ENHRY and CDR2 SYGVKD come from the germline V gene. The V end lost 0 bases, the J end lost 4 bases, and 9 bases lay between the germline ends. CDR3 length equals 14 residues. The CDR3 here is CAISESGGRTEAFF. The CDR3 DNA is TGTGCCATCAGTGAGTCAGGGGGTCGCACTGAAGCTTTCTTT.

The rearrangement links TRBV30 to TRBJ1-2, with TRBD1 as a possible D gene (5 bases). The CDR3 is 14 amino acids. Germline assignment: CDR1 GTSNPN and CDR2 SVGIG (reference sequence). Trimming left V 5 bases short and J 3 bases short, with 16 bases between. CDR3 nucleotides: TGTGCCTGGGGGACCGGGAGATTGTACTATGGCTACACCTTC. It codes for CAWGTGRLYYGYTF.

The rearrangement links TRBV5-4 to TRBJ2-3; no clear D gene. Trimming left V 2 bases short and J 3 bases short, with 7 bases between. The CDR3 is 13 amino acids. CDR1 and CDR2 from the germline V gene are SGHNT and YYREEE (reference sequence). Written as DNA, the CDR3 is TGTGCCAGCAGCTTTGCAGCAACAGATACGCAGTATTTT. It specifies CASSFAATDTQYF.

The chain employs TRBV2 and TRBJ2-2, with 7 bases that match TRBD1. This CDR3 is built from 14 residues. V was clipped by 6 bases and J by 6 bases; unmatched bases: 7. Germline assignment: CDR1 SNHLY and CDR2 FYNNEI. CDR3 nucleotide sequence: TGTGCCAGCAGGAAAGGGGGCGTACCCGGGGAGCTGTTTTTT. It encodes CASRKGGVPGELFF.

The rearrangement uses TRBV24-1 and TRBJ2-5, with 7 nucleotides matching TRBD1. There are 13 residues in the CDR3. Germline CDR1 is KGHDR and CDR2 is SFDVKD. After removal of 5 bases from V and 5 bases from J, the junction contained 4 bases not matched to a gene. The CDR3 DNA reads as TGTGCCACCAGTGTGACAGGGAATGAGACCCAGTACTTC. As protein: CATSVTGNETQYF.